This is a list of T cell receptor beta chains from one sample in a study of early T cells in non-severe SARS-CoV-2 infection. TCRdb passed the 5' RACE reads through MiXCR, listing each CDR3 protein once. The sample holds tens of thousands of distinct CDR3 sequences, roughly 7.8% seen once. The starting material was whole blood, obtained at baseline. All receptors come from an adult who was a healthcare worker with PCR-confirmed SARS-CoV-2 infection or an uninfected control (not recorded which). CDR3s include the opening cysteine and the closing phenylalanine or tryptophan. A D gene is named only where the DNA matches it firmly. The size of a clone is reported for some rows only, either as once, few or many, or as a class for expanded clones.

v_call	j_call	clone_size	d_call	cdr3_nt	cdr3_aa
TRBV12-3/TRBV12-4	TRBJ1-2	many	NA	TGTGCCAGCAGTCCACTGGGGCTTACAACAAACCGGGGCTACACCTTC	CASSPLGLTTNRGYTF
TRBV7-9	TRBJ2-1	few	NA	TGTGCCAGCAGCGTAAGACTAGGATTGAATGAGCAGTTCTTC	CASSVRLGLNEQFF
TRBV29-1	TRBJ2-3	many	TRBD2	TGCAGCCCTAGACTAGCGGGAGGAGATACGCAGTATTTT	CSPRLAGGDTQYF
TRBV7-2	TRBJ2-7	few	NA	TGTGCCAGCAGCTTAGATTACAGGGACTCCTACGAGCAGTACTTC	CASSLDYRDSYEQYF
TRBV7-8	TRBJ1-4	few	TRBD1	TGTGCCAGCAGCTTAGACAGGGGATTTGTGAAACTGTTTTTT	CASSLDRGFVKLFF
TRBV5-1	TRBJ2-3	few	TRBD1	TGCGCCAGCAGCTTGAGGGGACAGGGCACAGATACGCAGTATTTT	CASSLRGQGTDTQYF
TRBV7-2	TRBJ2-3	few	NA	TGTGCCAGCACCCCCGGACCAAGTTCGCAGTATTTT	CASTPGPSSQYF
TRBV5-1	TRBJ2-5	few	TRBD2	TGCGCCAGCAGCCATCGGGGGGGCCAAGAGACCCAGTACTTC	CASSHRGGQETQYF
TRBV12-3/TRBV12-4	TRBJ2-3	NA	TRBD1	TGTGCCAGCAGACCCGGACAGGGGGCGGATACGCAGTATTTT	CASRPGQGADTQYF
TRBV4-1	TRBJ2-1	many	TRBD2	TGCGCCAGCAGCCAAGATCCATCTAGCGGGATCCATTCCTACAATGAGCAGTTCTTC	CASSQDPSSGIHSYNEQFF
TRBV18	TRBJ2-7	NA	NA	TGTGCCAGCTCACCACCGGGGGGGCCGGGGGAGCAGTACTTC	CASSPPGGPGEQYF
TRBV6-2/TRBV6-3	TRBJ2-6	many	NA	TGTGCCAGCAGTTACAAGGGTTTTTCAACCTCTGGGGCCAACGTCCTGACTTTC	CASSYKGFSTSGANVLTF
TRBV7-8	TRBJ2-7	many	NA	TGTGCCAGCAGCATCGCCCGGACCCGGTCCTACGAGCAGTACTTC	CASSIARTRSYEQYF
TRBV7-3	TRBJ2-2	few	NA	TGTGCCAGCAGCTTAACCCCTCCTAGCGAGCCCGGGGAGCTGTTTTTT	CASSLTPPSEPGELFF
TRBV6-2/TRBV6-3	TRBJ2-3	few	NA	TGTGCCAGCAGTTACTCGAGCTGGACGCCCGAGCCCACAGATACGCAGTATTTT	CASSYSSWTPEPTDTQYF
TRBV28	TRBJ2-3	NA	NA	TGTGCCAGCAACACGTGGGCAGATACGCAGTATTTT	CASNTWADTQYF
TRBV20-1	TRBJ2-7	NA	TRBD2	TGCAGTGCTAGACCAGCGGGAGCTTGGGAGCAGTACTTC	CSARPAGAWEQYF
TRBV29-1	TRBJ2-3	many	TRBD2	TGCAGCGTTGACGGTCTGAGGGGACTAGCGGGAGCCGAAGCAGATACGCAGTATTTT	CSVDGLRGLAGAEADTQYF
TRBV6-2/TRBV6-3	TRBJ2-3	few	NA	TGTGCCAGCAGTTACCCGGTTTTGGCGAGGAGAACAGATACGCAGTATTTT	CASSYPVLARRTDTQYF
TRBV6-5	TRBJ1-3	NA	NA	TGTGCCAGCAGTTACTCTGGCACTGGAAACACCATATATTTT	CASSYSGTGNTIYF
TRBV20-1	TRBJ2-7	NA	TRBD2	TGCAGTGCCATCGCGGGAGGGCGGAGCTCCTACGAGCAGTACTTC	CSAIAGGRSSYEQYF
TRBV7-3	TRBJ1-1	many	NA	TGTGCCAGCAGCTTAACAGGCCCCACTGAAGCTTTCTTT	CASSLTGPTEAFF
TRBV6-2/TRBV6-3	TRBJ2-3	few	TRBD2	TGTGCCAGCAGTGGGGCGGGAGTAGGCGGTTATGATACGCAGTATTTT	CASSGAGVGGYDTQYF
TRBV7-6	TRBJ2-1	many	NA	TGTGCCAGCAGCTTGGCTGGGGGAGGCTCCTACAATGAGCAGTTCTTC	CASSLAGGGSYNEQFF
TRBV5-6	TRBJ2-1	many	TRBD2	TGTGCCAGCAGCTTCTTAGCGGGAGGCTCCTACAATGAGCAGTTCTTC	CASSFLAGGSYNEQFF
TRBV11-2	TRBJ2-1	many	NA	TGTGCCAGCAGCTTACGCCAGGGGTTGGGTACCTACAATGAGCAGTTCTTC	CASSLRQGLGTYNEQFF
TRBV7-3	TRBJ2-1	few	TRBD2	TGTGCCAGCAGCTTAAACGGGGGGTATGGCGATGAGCAGTTCTTC	CASSLNGGYGDEQFF
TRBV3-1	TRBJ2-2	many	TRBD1	TGTGCCAGCAGCCAGACAGGGAATCCCGGGGAGCTGTTTTTT	CASSQTGNPGELFF
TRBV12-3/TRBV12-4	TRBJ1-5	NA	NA	TGTGCCAGCAGTCATGCAGGGGAGAGTCGGCCCCAGCATTTT	CASSHAGESRPQHF
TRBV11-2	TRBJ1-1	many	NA	TGTGCCAGCAGCTTAGGACCGATCCAACCAATGATGAACACTGAAGCTTTCTTT	CASSLGPIQPMMNTEAFF
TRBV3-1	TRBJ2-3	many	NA	TGTGCCAGCAGCCAAGTGGGGGTCCCAGATACGCAGTATTTT	CASSQVGVPDTQYF
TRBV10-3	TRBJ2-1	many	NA	TGTGCCACGAGACGGGGGGCTCAGAATGAGCAGTTCTTC	CATRRGAQNEQFF
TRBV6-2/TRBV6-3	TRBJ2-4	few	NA	TGTGCCAGCACCCCGAGGGACCAAAACATTCAGTACTTC	CASTPRDQNIQYF
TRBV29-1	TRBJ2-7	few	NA	TGCAACCCCAGGTGTTCCGGCGAGCAGTACTTC	CNPRCSGEQYF
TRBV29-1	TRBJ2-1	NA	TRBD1	TGCAGCACGGGACAGGACCACAATGAGCAGTTCTTC	CSTGQDHNEQFF
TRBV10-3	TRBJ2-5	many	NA	TGTGCCATCCGGGACAACCAAGAGACCCAGTACTTC	CAIRDNQETQYF
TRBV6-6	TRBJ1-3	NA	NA	TGTGCCAGCAGTTACTCAAACAGGGACTCTGGAAACACCATATATTTT	CASSYSNRDSGNTIYF
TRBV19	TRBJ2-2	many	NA	TGTGCCAGTAGTATCGTGGCGGCAGCCACCGGGGAGCTGTTTTTT	CASSIVAAATGELFF
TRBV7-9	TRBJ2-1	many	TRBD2	TGTGCCAGCAGCTTCACTAGCGGGAAGCAGTTCTTC	CASSFTSGKQFF
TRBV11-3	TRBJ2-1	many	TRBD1	TGTGCCAGCAGTCACAGGGGCAAGGGTCACAATGAGCAGTTCTTC	CASSHRGKGHNEQFF
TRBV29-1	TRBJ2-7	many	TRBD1	TGCAGCGTTGAAGATATCGCTCATTTGGACAGGGGGGAAAACGAGCAGTACTTC	CSVEDIAHLDRGENEQYF
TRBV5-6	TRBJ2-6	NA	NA	TGTGCCAGCAGCTTGTTTGAGGGAACAGGGCTCTCTGGGGCCAACGTCCTGACTTTC	CASSLFEGTGLSGANVLTF
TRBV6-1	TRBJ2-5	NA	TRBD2	TGTGCCAGCAGACCTAGCGGGAGAGAGACCCAGTACTTC	CASRPSGRETQYF
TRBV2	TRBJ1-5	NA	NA	TGTGCCAGCAGTCGACAGACAGGAAACAATCAGCCCCAGCATTTT	CASSRQTGNNQPQHF
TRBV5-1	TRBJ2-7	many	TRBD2	TGCGCCAGCAGCAACCGACTAGCGGCGGTCTACGAGCAGTACTTC	CASSNRLAAVYEQYF
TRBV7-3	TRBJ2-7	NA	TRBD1	TGTGCCAGCAGCCCGAAAGGGGGACAGGACCCCTACGAGCAGTACTTC	CASSPKGGQDPYEQYF
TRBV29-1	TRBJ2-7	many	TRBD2	TGCAGCGTCTTCGGACTAGCGGGAGGTTCCGAGCAGTACTTC	CSVFGLAGGSEQYF
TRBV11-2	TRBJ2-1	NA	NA	TGTGCCAGCAGCTTCGCTAGTAGGAATGAGCAGTTCTTC	CASSFASRNEQFF
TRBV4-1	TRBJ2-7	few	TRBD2	TGCGCCAGCAGCCAAGATCTAGCGGGAGCCTACGAGCAGTACTTC	CASSQDLAGAYEQYF
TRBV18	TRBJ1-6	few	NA	TGTGCCAGCTCACTCGGGTCGGATTCACCCCTCCACTTT	CASSLGSDSPLHF
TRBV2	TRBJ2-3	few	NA	TGTGCCAGCAGTACCACAGATACGCAGTATTTT	CASSTTDTQYF
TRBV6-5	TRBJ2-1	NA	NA	TGTGCCAGCAGTTCTCAGCTAGCAGGGTACAATGAGCAGTTCTTC	CASSSQLAGYNEQFF
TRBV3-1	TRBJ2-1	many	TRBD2	TGTGCCAGCAGCCCCACTAGCGGGGGGTACAATGAGCAGTTCTTC	CASSPTSGGYNEQFF
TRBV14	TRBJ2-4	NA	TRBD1	TGTGCCAGCAGCCAGGAATTCGGACAGGGGGCTGTCATAGCCAAAAACATTCAGTACTTC	CASSQEFGQGAVIAKNIQYF